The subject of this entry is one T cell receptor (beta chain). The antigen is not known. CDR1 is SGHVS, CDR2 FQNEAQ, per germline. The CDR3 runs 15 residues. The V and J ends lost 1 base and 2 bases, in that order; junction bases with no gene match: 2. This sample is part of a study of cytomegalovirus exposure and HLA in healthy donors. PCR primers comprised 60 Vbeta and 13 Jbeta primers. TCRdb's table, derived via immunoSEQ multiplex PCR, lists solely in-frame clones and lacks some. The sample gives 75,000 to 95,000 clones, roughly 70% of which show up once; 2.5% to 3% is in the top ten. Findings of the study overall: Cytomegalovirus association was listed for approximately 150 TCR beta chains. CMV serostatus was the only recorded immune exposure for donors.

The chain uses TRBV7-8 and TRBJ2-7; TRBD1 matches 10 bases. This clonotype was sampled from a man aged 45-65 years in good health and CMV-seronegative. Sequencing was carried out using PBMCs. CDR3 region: CASSLVTGGTYEQYF. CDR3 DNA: TGTGCCAGCAGCTTAGTGACAGGGGGCACCTACGAGCAGTACTTC.